The 3 T cell receptor beta chains presented below share a single source sample, sequenced in a study of blood T cell repertoires in COVID-19. This table comes from immunoSEQ multiplex PCR, and its TCRdb copy is limited to in-frame clones, with some not included. The sample holds 250,000 or so clones, 75% to 85% seen once. The sequencing input was peripheral blood. These receptors were taken from a human donor in a cohort sampled during active COVID-19.

V gene TRBV19 combines with J gene TRBJ1-1; D possibly corresponds to TRBD1 (5 bases). With 7 bases removed from V and 2 bases from J, the gap between germline ends came to 17 bases. This CDR3 contains 15 residues. CDR1 is LNHDA and CDR2 is SQIVND in the germline V gene (reference sequence). DNA for the CDR3: TGTGCCAGTACCGCCTACGTGGGGGGAAACACTGAAGCTTTCTTT. Translation gives CASTAYVGGNTEAFF.

The V call is TRBV6-5, the J call TRBJ2-7; a weak D match, TRBD1 (5 bases). Germline V gene sequence: CDR1 MNHEY, CDR2 SVGAGI. The CDR3 has 14 amino acids. V lost 6 bases to trimming and J lost 3 bases, with 15 bases between them. The CDR3 here is CASSTKGQRYEQYF. The CDR3 DNA is TGTGCCAGCAGCACGAAAGGACAACGCTACGAGCAGTACTTC.

CDR3 DNA sequence: TGCGCCAGCAGCCAAGAAACAGTAAATTATGGCTACACCTTC. This translates into CASSQETVNYGYTF. The chain recombines TRBV4-1 with TRBJ1-2, with unresolved D. The V end was cut by 0 bases, the J end by 5 bases, with 10 bases between. This CDR3 is built from 14 residues. Per the germline V gene, CDR1 is MGHRA and CDR2 is YSYEKL.